The 23 T cell receptor beta chains given below trace back to one sample, sequenced in a study of tumor-infiltrating lymphocytes in primary liver carcinoma. Unsorted whole blood yielded blood RNA, and germline DNA was extracted as well. From approximately 550 ng of total RNA, TCR beta-specific cDNA was reverse-transcribed using a constant-region primer. ARM-PCR was slightly modified, and three nested multiplex PCR rounds with it gave rise to the TCR beta libraries. TRBV1-TRBV30 forward primers paired with a C-beta reverse primer drove the first two PCR rounds, roughly 10 cycles each. TCRdb analysed the multiplex PCR reads with MiXCR anew, one entry per CDR3 protein. The table includes 300,000 to 350,000 distinct CDR3 sequences, approximately 64% detected once. Material: peripheral blood. These receptor sequences come from a man in his forties with primary liver carcinoma and hepatitis B virus infection.

This clonotype was seen many times. V gene TRBV5-4 combines with J gene TRBJ1-5; perhaps TRBD1 as D (6 bases). The CDR3 has 14 amino acids. V was shortened by 2 bases and J by 7 bases, with 13 bases between the two germline ends. Germline V gene lookup returns CDR1 SGHNT and CDR2 YYREEE (reference sequence). The CDR3: CASSFRGADQPQHF. The CDR3 DNA reads TGTGCCAGCAGCTTCCGGGGGGCGGACCAGCCCCAGCATTTT.

Details on this clonotype: The junction differs from germline at one of its ends, possibly a read error. CDR3 in DNA: TGTGCCAGCTGCTTATCTGCTCAAGGGTCCTACGAGCAGTACTTC. Translated, it gives CASCLSAQGSYEQYF. This chain connects TRBV11-1 to TRBJ2-7; D is unresolved. The CDR3 loop spans 15 amino acids. The germline CDR1 and CDR2 sequences are SGHAT and FQDESV (reference sequence).

The chain uses TRBV5-1 and TRBJ2-1; 10 bases agree with TRBD2. The CDR3 totals 15 residues. CDR1 is SGHRS, CDR2 YFSETQ, per germline. J was trimmed by 5 bases and V by 4 bases; bases with no gene match: 6. The CDR3 region is CASSQGTSDNNEQFF. The CDR3 nucleotides are TGCGCCAGCAGCCAAGGGACTAGCGACAACAATGAGCAGTTCTTC.

On this clonotype: The germline gene is not matched at one end of the junction; a read error may be the cause. CDR3 DNA sequence: TGCGCCAGGAGCCAAGATCGGACCCTTCGCTCTGGAAACACCATATATTTT. It translates to CARSQDRTLRSGNTIYF. The chain carries TRBV4-3 and TRBJ1-3; D is undetermined. The CDR3 covers 17 residues. Germline V gene data show CDR1 as LGHNA and CDR2 as YSLEER.

On this clonotype: This may be a read error, as it is one base from a much larger clone. The rearrangement uses TRBV10-2 and TRBJ2-5, with a weak D call TRBD1 (5 bases). The V end lost 3 bases, the J end lost 9 bases, and 17 bases lay between the germline ends. This CDR3 is 14 amino acids long. Per the germline V gene, CDR1 is WSHSY and CDR2 is SAAADI. This chain's CDR3 is CASSEGQGEKAQYF. In nucleotides, the CDR3 is TGCGCCAGCAGTGAAGGGCAGGGTGAGAAGGCCCAGTACTTC.

V is TRBV5-1 and J is TRBJ2-7, with 11 bases lining up with TRBD2. Germline CDR1 SGHRS, CDR2 YFSETQ. V gave up 5 bases and J gave up 4 bases; unmatched junction bases: 8. The CDR3 is 15 residues long. The CDR3 DNA sequence: TGCGCCAGCAGTGCCATTAGCGGGAGGGCTTACGAGCAGTACTTC. Its translation: CASSAISGRAYEQYF.

This clonotype was counted at least ten times. The chain joins TRBV4-3 to TRBJ2-3, with 7 nucleotides matching TRBD2. The CDR3 loop spans 14 amino acids. With V trimmed by 1 base and J by 5 bases, 3 bases remained unmatched. CDR1 is LGHNA and CDR2 is YSLEER in the germline V gene. The CDR3 sequence is CASSQVTGGDTQYF. The CDR3 nucleotides read TGCGCCAGCAGCCAAGTGACGGGAGGAGATACGCAGTATTTT.

This clonotype was found many times. V and J are TRBV11-2 and TRBJ2-5; 9 bases fit TRBD1. The CDR3 runs to 14 residues. Trimming took 6 bases from V and 5 from J; bases not matched to a gene: 7. Germline V gene lookup returns CDR1 SGHAT and CDR2 FQNNGV. The CDR3 protein is CASRWTGEEETQYF. CDR3 coding DNA: TGTGCCAGCAGATGGACAGGGGAAGAGGAGACCCAGTACTTC.

About this clonotype itself: One end of the junction varies from germline; a read error may be responsible. The chain couples TRBV6-6 to TRBJ2-1; D may correspond to TRBD1 or TRBD2 (6 bases each). The CDR3 is made up of 15 amino acids. CDR1 is MNHNY, CDR2 SVGAGI, per germline (reference sequence). CDR3 amino acids: CDSSYRVAGSNEHFF. Here the CDR3 DNA reads TGTGACAGCAGTTACAGGGTGGCGGGATCCAATGAACACTTCTTC.

Details on this clonotype: The CDR3 end shows no conserved phenylalanine or tryptophan, and so a read error is likely. The chain joins TRBV5-6 to TRBJ2-4, with D unresolved. The germline CDR1 and CDR2 sequences are SGHDT and YYEEEE. This CDR3 has 12 amino acids. The CDR3 coding sequence is TGTGCTAGCAGCCCCCCGGCAGGCATTCAGTACTTA. It specifies CASSPPAGIQYL.

The V gene is TRBV20-1, the J gene TRBJ2-3; 8 nucleotides line up with TRBD2. The CDR3 is 14 amino acids. J was trimmed by 6 bases and V by 7 bases; bases with no gene match: 12. Per the germline V gene, CDR1 is DFQATT and CDR2 is SNEGSKA (reference sequence). This chain's CDR3 is CSVGSGNPGDTQYF. The CDR3 DNA is TGCAGTGTCGGTAGCGGGAACCCCGGTGATACGCAGTATTTT.

This clonotype came up a few times. The rearrangement joins TRBV5-6 to TRBJ1-2; no firm D call. Germline V gives CDR1 SGHDT, CDR2 YYEEEE. This CDR3 region has 15 residues. V dropped 4 bases and J dropped 2 bases, with 15 bases sitting between them. The CDR3 loop is CASSPGRVYNYGYTF. The CDR3 bases are TGTGCCAGCAGCCCCGGGAGGGTGTACAACTATGGCTACACCTTC.

About this clonotype: A much more abundant neighbour one base away suggests this may be a read error. The chain is built from TRBV6-6 and TRBJ1-1; TRBD1 agrees at 7 bases. Germline loops: CDR1 MNHNY, CDR2 SVGAGI (reference sequence). The CDR3 loop spans 13 amino acids. The CDR3 nucleotides are TGTGCCAGCAGCCTACAGGGGAACAATGAAGCTTTCTTT. Translation: CASSLQGNNEAFF.

The V call is TRBV11-2, the J call TRBJ2-2; perhaps TRBD1 as D (6 bases). The length of the CDR3 is 15 residues. Germline CDR1 is SGHAT and CDR2 is FQNNGV. The V end lost 1 base, the J end lost 6 bases, and 12 bases lay between the germline ends. In DNA, the CDR3 is TGTGCCAGCAGCTTAGCGGGACAAGGGCCCGGGGAGCTGTTTTTT. This sequence encodes CASSLAGQGPGELFF.

This clonotype was counted many times. The DNA for the CDR3 is TGTGCCAGCAGTTGGGGGGCGGAACAGCCCCAGCATTTT. As protein: CASSWGAEQPQHF. The rearrangement links TRBV28 to TRBJ1-5, with a weak D call TRBD1 (6 bases). The CDR3 runs 13 residues. The V gene's germline CDR1 is MDHEN and CDR2 SYDVKM. V lost 4 bases, J lost 7 bases, and 11 bases lay in between. Using reference TRBV28 and TRBJ1-5 for the parts outside the CDR3, the full variable domain is DVKVTQSSRYLVKRTGEKVFLECVQDMDHENMFWYRQDPGLGLRLIYFSYDVKMKEKGDIPEGYSVSREKKERFSLILESASTNQTSMYLCASSWGAEQPQHFGDGTRLSIL.

Concerning this clonotype itself: With a much larger clone just one base away, this may be a read error. The rearrangement links TRBV6-5 to TRBJ2-6; no clear D gene. Trimming removed 3 bases at V and 2 bases at J, with 8 bases between. There are 15 residues in the CDR3. The germline V gene has CDR1 MNHEY and CDR2 SVGAGI. This CDR3 reads CASSYSIAGANVLTF. The CDR3 DNA reads as TGTGCCAGCAGTTATTCAATTGCTGGGGCCAACGTCCTGACTTTC.

A remark on this clonotype: Here the CDR3 omits its conserved ending phenylalanine or tryptophan, so a read error is the likely source. CDR3 residues: CASSTGPQETQYL. CDR3 nucleotides: TGTGCCAGCAGCACCGGACCCCAAGAGACCCAGTACTTA. This chain uses TRBV13 with TRBJ2-5; D gene unclear. Germline CDR1 is PRHDT and CDR2 is FYEKMQ (reference sequence). The germline V and J ends were trimmed by 5 bases and 1 base, with 8 bases remaining between them. CDR3 length: 13 residues.

This clonotype has a single count. V usage is TRBV11-2 and J usage is TRBJ2-5; TRBD2 aligns across 7 bases. V lost 7 bases, J lost 4 bases, and 6 bases stayed unmatched. This CDR3 has 13 amino acids. CDR1 and CDR2 from the germline V gene are SGHAT and FQNNGV. CDR3 loop: CASNQLAVETQYF. CDR3 nucleotide sequence: TGTGCCAGCAATCAGCTAGCGGTAGAGACCCAGTACTTC.

This clonotype was found many times. V is TRBV6-5 and J is TRBJ2-2; 7 nucleotides line up with TRBD2. Unmatched junction bases numbered 4, after V lost 8 bases and J lost 1 base. This CDR3 spans 14 amino acids. CDR1 is MNHEY and CDR2 is SVGAGI in the germline V gene. CDR3 protein: CASSWEGNTGELFF. The CDR3 region has the DNA TGTGCCAGCTCCTGGGAGGGGAACACCGGGGAGCTGTTTTTT.

This sequence joins TRBV4-3 and TRBJ2-3; D remains ambiguous. The CDR3 contains 14 residues. Per the germline V gene, CDR1 is LGHNA and CDR2 is YSLEER. Trimming took off 1 base at V and 3 bases at J, with 8 bases between the two ends. Here the CDR3 reads CASSQAIGTDTQYF. CDR3 DNA: TGCGCCAGCAGCCAAGCAATAGGAACAGATACGCAGTATTTT.

A remark on this clonotype: A much larger clone differs from this one at a single base, so this may be a read error. The chain links TRBV4-1 to TRBJ2-3; 8 positions agree with TRBD2. After removal of 1 base from V and 2 bases from J, the junction contained 8 bases not matched to a gene. The CDR3 length is 17 residues. Germline V lookup: CDR1 MGHRA, CDR2 YSYEKL. The DNA for the CDR3 is TGCGCCAGCAGCCAAGCTTGGACTAGCCTGGACACAGATACGCAGTATTTT. Its translation is CASSQAWTSLDTDTQYF.

Points on this clonotype: A junction end diverges from the germline sequence, so it may reflect a read error. The V gene is TRBV11-2, the J gene TRBJ2-3, with D unresolved. In germline, CDR1 is SGHAT, CDR2 FQNNGV. The CDR3 runs 12 residues. The CDR3 DNA is TGTGCCAGCAGCCCCCGCACAGATACGCACTATTTT. This codes for CASSPRTDTHYF.

The V gene is TRBV28, the J gene TRBJ2-5, with 10 bases matching TRBD1. V trimming: 5 bases; J trimming: 5 bases; junction bases outside the gene matches: 8. Germline assignment: CDR1 MDHEN and CDR2 SYDVKM. The length of the CDR3 is 15 residues. The CDR3 DNA follows: TGTGCCAGCAGTCGCGGCGGGACAGGGGTTGAGACCCAGTACTTC. This gives the protein CASSRGGTGVETQYF.